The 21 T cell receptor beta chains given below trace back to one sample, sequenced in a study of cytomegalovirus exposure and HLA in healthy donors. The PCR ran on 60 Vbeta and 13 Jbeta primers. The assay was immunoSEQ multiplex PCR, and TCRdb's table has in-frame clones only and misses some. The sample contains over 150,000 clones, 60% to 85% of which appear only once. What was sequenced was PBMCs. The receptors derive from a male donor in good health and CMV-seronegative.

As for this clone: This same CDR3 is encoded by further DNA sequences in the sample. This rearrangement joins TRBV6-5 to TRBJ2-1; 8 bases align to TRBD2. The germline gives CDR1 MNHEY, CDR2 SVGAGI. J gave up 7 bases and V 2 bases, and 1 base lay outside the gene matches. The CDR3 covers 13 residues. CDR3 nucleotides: TGTGCCAGCAGTTACCCTAGCGGGAATGAGCAGTTCTTC. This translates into CASSYPSGNEQFF.

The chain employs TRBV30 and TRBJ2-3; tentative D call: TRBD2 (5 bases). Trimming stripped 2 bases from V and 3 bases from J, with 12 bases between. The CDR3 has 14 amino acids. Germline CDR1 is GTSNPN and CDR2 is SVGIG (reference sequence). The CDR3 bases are TGTGCCTGGAGTCTCCTCGGGGTAACAGATACGCAGTATTTT. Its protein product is CAWSLLGVTDTQYF.

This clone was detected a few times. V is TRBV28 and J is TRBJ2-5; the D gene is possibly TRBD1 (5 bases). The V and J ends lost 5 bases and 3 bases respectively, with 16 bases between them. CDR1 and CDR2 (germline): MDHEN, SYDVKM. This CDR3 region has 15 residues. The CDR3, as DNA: TGTGCCAGCAGTCCAGACAGAAGAAATAAAGAGACCCAGTACTTC. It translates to CASSPDRRNKETQYF.

CDR3 amino acids: CASSQFDRGSNSPLHF. CDR3 DNA: TGCGCCAGCAGCCAATTTGACAGGGGTAGCAATTCACCCCTCCACTTT. The gene calls are TRBV4-1 and TRBJ1-6, with TRBD1 matching 8 bases. The CDR3 covers 16 residues. V lost 2 bases and J lost 7; bases outside the gene matches: 7. Looked up from germline, CDR1 is MGHRA and CDR2 is YSYEKL.

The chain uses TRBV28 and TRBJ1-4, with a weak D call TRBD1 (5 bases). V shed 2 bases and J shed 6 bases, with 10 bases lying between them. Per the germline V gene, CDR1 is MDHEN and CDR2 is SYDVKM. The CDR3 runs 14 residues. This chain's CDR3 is CASSLRQGHEKLFF. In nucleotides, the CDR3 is TGTGCCAGCAGTTTACGTCAGGGTCATGAAAAACTGTTTTTT.

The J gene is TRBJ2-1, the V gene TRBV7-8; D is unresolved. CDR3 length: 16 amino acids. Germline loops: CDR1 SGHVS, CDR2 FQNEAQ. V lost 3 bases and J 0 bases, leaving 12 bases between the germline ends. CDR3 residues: CASSFLRSSSYNEQFF. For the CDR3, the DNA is TGTGCCAGCAGCTTTCTTCGCTCGAGCTCCTACAATGAGCAGTTCTTC.

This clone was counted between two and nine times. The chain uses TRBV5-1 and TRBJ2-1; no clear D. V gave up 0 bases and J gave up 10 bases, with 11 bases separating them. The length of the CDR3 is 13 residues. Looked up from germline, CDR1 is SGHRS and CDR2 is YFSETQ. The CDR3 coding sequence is TGCGCCAGCAGCTTGGCCTATTTGTCGGAGCAGTTCTTC. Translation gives CASSLAYLSEQFF.

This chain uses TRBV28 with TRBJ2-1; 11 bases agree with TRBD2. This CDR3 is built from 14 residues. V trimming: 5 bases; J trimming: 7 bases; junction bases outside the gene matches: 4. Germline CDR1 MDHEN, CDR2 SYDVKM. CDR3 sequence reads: CASSTSGSRNEQFF. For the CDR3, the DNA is TGTGCCAGCAGTACTAGCGGGAGCCGAAATGAGCAGTTCTTC.

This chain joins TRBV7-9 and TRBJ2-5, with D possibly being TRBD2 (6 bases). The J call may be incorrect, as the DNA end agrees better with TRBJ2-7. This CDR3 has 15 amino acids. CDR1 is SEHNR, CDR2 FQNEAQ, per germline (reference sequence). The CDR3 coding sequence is TGTGCCAGCAGCGGGGGAGGCACCGGGGTCTACGAGCAGTACTTC. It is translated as CASSGGGTGVYEQYF.

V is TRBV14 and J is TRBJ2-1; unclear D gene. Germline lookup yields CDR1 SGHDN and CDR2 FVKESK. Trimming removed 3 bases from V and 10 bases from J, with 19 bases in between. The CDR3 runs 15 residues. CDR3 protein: CASSHVTVNVVEQFF. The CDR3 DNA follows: TGTGCCAGCAGCCATGTCACAGTAAATGTAGTGGAGCAGTTCTTC.

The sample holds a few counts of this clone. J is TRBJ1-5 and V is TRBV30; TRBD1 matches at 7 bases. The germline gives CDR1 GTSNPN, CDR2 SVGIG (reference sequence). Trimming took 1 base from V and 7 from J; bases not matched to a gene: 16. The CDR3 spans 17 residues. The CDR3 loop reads CAWSERTGTVLAQPQHF. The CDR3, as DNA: TGTGCCTGGAGTGAGCGTACTGGGACAGTATTGGCCCAGCCCCAGCATTTT. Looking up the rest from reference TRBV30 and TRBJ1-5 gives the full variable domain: SQTIHQWPATLVQPVGSPLSLECTVEGTSNPNLYWYRQAAGRGLQLLFYSVGIGQISSEVPQNLSASRPQDRQFILSSKKLLLSDSGFYLCAWSERTGTVLAQPQHFGDGTRLSIL.

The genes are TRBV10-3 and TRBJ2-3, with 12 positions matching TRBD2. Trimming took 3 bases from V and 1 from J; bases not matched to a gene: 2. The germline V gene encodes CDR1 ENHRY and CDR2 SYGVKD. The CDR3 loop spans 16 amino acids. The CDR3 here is CAISELAGGGTDTQYF. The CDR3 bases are TGTGCCATCAGTGAACTAGCGGGGGGCGGCACAGATACGCAGTATTTT.

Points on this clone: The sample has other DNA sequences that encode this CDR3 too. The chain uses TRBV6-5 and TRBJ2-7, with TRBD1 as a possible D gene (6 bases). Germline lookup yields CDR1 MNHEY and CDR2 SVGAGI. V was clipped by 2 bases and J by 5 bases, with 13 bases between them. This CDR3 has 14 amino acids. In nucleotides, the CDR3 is TGTGCCAGCAGTTACGCAGGGGCTTTAGACGAGCAGTACTTC. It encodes CASSYAGALDEQYF.

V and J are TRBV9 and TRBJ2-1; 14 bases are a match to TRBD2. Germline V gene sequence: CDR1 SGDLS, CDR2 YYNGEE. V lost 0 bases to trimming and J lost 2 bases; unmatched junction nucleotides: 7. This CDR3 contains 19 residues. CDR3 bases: TGTGCCAGCAGCGTAGATGGACTAGCGGGAGGACTTGCCTACAATGAGCAGTTCTTC. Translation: CASSVDGLAGGLAYNEQFF.

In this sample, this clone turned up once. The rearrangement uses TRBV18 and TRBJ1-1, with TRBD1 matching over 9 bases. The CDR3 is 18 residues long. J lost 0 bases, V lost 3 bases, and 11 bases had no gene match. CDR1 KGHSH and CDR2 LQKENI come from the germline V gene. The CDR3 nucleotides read TGTGCCAGCTCACCCCTATTCACAGGGGGCGGGATGAACACTGAAGCTTTCTTT. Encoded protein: CASSPLFTGGGMNTEAFF.

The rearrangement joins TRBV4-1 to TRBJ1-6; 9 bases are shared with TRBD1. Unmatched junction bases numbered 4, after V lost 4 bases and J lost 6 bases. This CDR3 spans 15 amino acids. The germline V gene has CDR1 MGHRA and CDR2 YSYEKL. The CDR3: CASSPKTGGNSPLHF. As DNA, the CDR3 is TGCGCCAGCAGCCCGAAGACAGGGGGTAATTCACCCCTCCACTTT.

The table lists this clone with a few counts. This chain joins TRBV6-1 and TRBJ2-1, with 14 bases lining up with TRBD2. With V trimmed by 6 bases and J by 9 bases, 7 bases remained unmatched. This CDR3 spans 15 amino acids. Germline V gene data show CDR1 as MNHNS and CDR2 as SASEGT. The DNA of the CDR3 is TGTGCCAGCAGGGGGGGGACTAGCGGGAGTTTTGAGCAGTTCTTC. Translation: CASRGGTSGSFEQFF.

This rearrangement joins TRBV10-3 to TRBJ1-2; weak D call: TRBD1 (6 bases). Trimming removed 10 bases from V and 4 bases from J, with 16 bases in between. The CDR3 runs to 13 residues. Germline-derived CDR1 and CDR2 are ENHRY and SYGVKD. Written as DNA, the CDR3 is TGTGCCACTGGGGCAGGGGATTTCTATGGCTACACCTTC. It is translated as CATGAGDFYGYTF.

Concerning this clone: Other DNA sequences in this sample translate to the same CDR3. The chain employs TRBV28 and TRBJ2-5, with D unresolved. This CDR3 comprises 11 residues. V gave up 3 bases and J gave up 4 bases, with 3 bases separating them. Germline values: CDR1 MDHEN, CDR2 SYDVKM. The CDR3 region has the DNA TGTGCCAGCAGTTTGCGAGAGACCCAGTACTTC. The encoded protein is CASSLRETQYF.

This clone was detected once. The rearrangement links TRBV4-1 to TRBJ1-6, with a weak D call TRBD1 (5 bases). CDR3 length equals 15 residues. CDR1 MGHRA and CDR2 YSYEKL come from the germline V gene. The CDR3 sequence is CAGAADSSYNSPLHF. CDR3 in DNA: TGCGCTGGGGCAGCAGACAGCTCCTATAATTCACCCCTCCACTTT.

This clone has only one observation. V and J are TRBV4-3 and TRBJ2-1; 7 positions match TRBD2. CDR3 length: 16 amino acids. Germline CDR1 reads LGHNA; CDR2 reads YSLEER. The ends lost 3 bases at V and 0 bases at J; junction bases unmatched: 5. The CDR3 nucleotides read TGCGCCAGCAGCCAGGCCCTAGCGGTCTCCTACAATGAGCAGTTCTTC. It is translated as CASSQALAVSYNEQFF.